This TCR beta chain was obtained from a study of metastatic and nonmetastatic thyroid tumors. In germline, CDR1 is DFQATT, CDR2 SNEGSKA (reference sequence). The trim removed 3 bases at V and 3 bases at J, leaving 1 base unmatched. The CDR3 runs to 12 residues. Using MiXCR, TCRdb reanalyzed the PCR reads. The sample lists approximately 17,000 clones, around 25% occurring once. Thyroid surgery was preceded by no treatment in any patient. The sequenced material came from adjacent normal tissue. The chain links TRBV20-1 to TRBJ2-7; TRBD1 matches at 8 bases. The TCR was taken from a female donor with papillary thyroid cancer or a benign thyroid nodule (not recorded which). Some clones in this sample may be carry-over from other donors' samples. CDR3 region: CSASGQGYEQYF. The CDR3 bases are TGCAGTGCTAGCGGACAGGGCTACGAGCAGTACTTC.